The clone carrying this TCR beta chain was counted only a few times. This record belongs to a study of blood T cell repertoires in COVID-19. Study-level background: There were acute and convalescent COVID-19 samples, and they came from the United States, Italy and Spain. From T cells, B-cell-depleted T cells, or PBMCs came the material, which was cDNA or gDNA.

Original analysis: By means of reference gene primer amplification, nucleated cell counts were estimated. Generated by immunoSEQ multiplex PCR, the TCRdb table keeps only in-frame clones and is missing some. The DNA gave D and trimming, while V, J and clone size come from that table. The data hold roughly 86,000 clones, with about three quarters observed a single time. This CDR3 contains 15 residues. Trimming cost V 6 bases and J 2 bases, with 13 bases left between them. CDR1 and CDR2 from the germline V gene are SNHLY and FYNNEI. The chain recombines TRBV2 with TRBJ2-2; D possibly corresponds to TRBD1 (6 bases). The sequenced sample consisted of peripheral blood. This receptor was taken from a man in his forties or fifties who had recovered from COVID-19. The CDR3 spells CASRGTPFNTGELFF. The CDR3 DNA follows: TGTGCCAGCAGGGGGACACCCTTCAACACCGGGGAGCTGTTTTTT. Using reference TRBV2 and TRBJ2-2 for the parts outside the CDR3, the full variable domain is EPEVTQTPSHQVTQMGQEVILRCVPISNHLYFYWYRQILGQKVEFLVSFYNNEISEKSEIFDDQFSVERPDGSNFTLKIRSTKLEDSAMYFCASRGTPFNTGELFFGEGSRLTVL.